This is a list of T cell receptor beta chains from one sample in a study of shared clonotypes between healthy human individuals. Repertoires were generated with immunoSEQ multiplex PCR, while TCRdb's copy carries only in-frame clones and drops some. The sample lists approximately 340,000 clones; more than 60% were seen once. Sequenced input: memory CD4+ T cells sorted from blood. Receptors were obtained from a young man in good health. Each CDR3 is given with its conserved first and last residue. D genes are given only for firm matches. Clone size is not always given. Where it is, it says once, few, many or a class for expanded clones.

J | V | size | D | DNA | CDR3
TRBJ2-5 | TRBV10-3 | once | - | TGTGCCATCAGTAACATACTTAGCGGCTACTTC | CAISNILSGYF
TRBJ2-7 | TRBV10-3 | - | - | TGTGCCGTCAGTCCCGGACTACATCAATACGACGAGCAGTACTTC | CAVSPGLHQYDEQYF
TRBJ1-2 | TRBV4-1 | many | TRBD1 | TGCGCCAGCAGCCAAGTGGGGACAGGGTCTACCTATGGCTACACCTTC | CASSQVGTGSTYGYTF
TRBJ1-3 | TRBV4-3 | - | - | TGCGCCAGCAGCCAAGTAACCGGTAGCTCTGGAAACACCATATATTTT | CASSQVTGSSGNTIYF
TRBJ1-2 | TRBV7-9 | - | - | TGTGCCAGCAGGCCTCCCTCGGAACCGCATAACTATGGCTACACCTTC | CASRPPSEPHNYGYTF
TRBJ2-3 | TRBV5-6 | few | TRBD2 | TGTGCCAGCAGCTTGGTGGGACTAGCGGGAGAGTTGAGCACAGATACGCAGTATTTT | CASSLVGLAGELSTDTQYF
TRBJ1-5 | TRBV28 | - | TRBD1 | TGTGCCAGCATCCGACAGGGTAATCAGCCCCAGCATTTT | CASIRQGNQPQHF
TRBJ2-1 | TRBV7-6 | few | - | TGTGCCAGCAGCTTAGCCTTTAGCGGTCAAGAGCAGTTCTTC | CASSLAFSGQEQFF
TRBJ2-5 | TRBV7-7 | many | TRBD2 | TGTGCTAGCAGTCCGACTAGCGGGAGGGCCGGTCGCCAAGAGACCCAGTACTTC | CASSPTSGRAGRQETQYF
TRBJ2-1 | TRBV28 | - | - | TGTGCCAGCAGTTTGCAGGGGACTATCAATGAGCAGTTCTTC | CASSLQGTINEQFF
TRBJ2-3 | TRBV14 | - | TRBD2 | TGTGCCAGCAGCCAGTCTAGCGGAAGCACAGATACGCAGTATTTT | CASSQSSGSTDTQYF
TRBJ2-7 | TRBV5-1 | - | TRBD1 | TGCGCCAGCAGCTTGGACCCGACAGGGTACGAGCAGTACTTC | CASSLDPTGYEQYF
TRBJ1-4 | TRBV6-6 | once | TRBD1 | TGTGCCAGCAGCCAAGGACAGGGTGAAAAACTGTTTTTT | CASSQGQGEKLFF
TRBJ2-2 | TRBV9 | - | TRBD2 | TGTGCCAGCAGCCCTCTAGCGGACACCGGGGAGCTGTTTTTT | CASSPLADTGELFF
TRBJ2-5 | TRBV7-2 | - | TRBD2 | TGTGCCAGCAGCCCAATCGGGACTAGCGGGAGGGTCTTCGAGACCCAGTACTTC | CASSPIGTSGRVFETQYF
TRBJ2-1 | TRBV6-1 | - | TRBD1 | TGTGCCAGCAGTGAAGCGATGGGACAGGGCCTGAATGAGCAGTTCTTC | CASSEAMGQGLNEQFF
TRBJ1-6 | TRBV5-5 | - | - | TGTGCCAGCAGCTTGACAGGTGAATCACCCCTCCACTTT | CASSLTGESPLHF
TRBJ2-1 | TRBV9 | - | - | TGTGCCAGCAGCGCCCTAGGGGTAGGGGGGAATGAGCAGTTCTTC | CASSALGVGGNEQFF
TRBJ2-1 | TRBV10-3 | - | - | TGTGCCATCAGTGAGTCGCAGATGTCCAAGCGGAGCTCCTACAATGAGCAGTTCTTC | CAISESQMSKRSSYNEQFF
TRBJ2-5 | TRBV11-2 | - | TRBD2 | TGTGCCAGCAGCTCCCTAGCGGGAGCAGGGGCAGAGACCCAGTACTTC | CASSSLAGAGAETQYF
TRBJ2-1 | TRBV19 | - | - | TGTGCCAGTAAACAGGGCGTCGGGAATGAGCAGTTCTTC | CASKQGVGNEQFF